A single sample gave rise to the 10 T cell receptor beta chains below, sequenced in a study of chemoradiotherapy in HPV16-positive cancers. Libraries were prepared by immunoSEQ multiplex PCR; TCRdb keeps only in-frame clonotypes and omits some of them. The sample carries around 40,000 clones, around three quarters recorded once. Sample: blood, taken from a patient who underwent chemoradiotherapy. All receptors derive from a human donor with HPV-associated anogenital cancer.

This chain connects TRBV7-9 to TRBJ2-3; 7 nucleotides align to TRBD1. Germline CDR1 SEHNR, CDR2 FQNEAQ (reference sequence). This CDR3 is built from 15 residues. V gave up 5 bases and J gave up 4 bases; unmatched junction bases: 9. CDR3 sequence reads: CASSAGQEAADTQYF. Written as DNA, the CDR3 is TGTGCCAGCAGCGCCGGACAGGAGGCGGCAGATACGCAGTATTTT.

The genes are TRBV6-5 and TRBJ2-4, with D possibly TRBD2 on 7 matching bases. Germline lookup yields CDR1 MNHEY and CDR2 SVGAGI. The CDR3 has 15 residues. Trimming stripped 10 bases from V and 5 bases from J, with 21 bases between. The CDR3 DNA reads as TGTGCCATCATCCGGCAGGGGACTATTCAAAACATTCAGTACTTC. Protein sequence: CAIIRQGTIQNIQYF.

V gene TRBV6-6 combines with J gene TRBJ1-1, with D hard to call. The V and J ends lost 7 bases and 3 bases respectively, with 12 bases between them. Germline assignment: CDR1 MNHNY and CDR2 SVGAGI (reference sequence). CDR3 length: 13 amino acids. The CDR3 DNA sequence: TGTGCCAGCACCGAAATCCGGGACACTGAAGCTTTCTTT. Translation: CASTEIRDTEAFF.

The chain links TRBV6-1 to TRBJ1-5; D remains unclear. Looked up from germline, CDR1 is MNHNS and CDR2 is SASEGT. Between the trimmed V and J ends, which lost 2 bases and 1 base, there was a span of 12 bases. The CDR3 totals 16 residues. In DNA, the CDR3 is TGTGCCAGCAGTGAACGGCCGCCAGCCAGCAATCAGCCCCAGCATTTT. Its translation is CASSERPPASNQPQHF.

This clone was counted a few times. The V gene is TRBV19, the J gene TRBJ1-1; TRBD1 aligns across 9 bases. V was clipped by 2 bases and J by 6 bases; unmatched bases: 7. The CDR3 covers 15 residues. Germline CDR1 is LNHDA and CDR2 is SQIVND (reference sequence). The CDR3 loop reads CASSIRGTGSAEAFF. The CDR3 nucleotides are TGTGCCAGTAGTATAAGGGGGACAGGGAGCGCTGAAGCTTTCTTT.

This chain uses TRBV5-1 with TRBJ1-2; no firm D call. The CDR3 is made up of 13 amino acids. V was cut by 0 bases and J by 8 bases, with 11 bases left in between. The germline CDR1 and CDR2 sequences are SGHRS and YFSETQ. The CDR3 region is CASSLARVEGYTF. The CDR3 DNA sequence: TGCGCCAGCAGCTTGGCCCGGGTCGAAGGCTACACCTTC.

The V gene is TRBV5-6, the J gene TRBJ1-1; 9 bases are shared with TRBD1. CDR1 and CDR2 (germline): SGHDT, YYEEEE. After removal of 2 bases from V and 8 bases from J, the junction contained 13 bases not matched to a gene. This CDR3 has 16 residues. The CDR3 spells CASSFGTGSTAGEAFF. Written as DNA, the CDR3 is TGTGCCAGCAGCTTCGGGACAGGGTCGACCGCGGGGGAAGCTTTCTTT.

This clone was recorded only once. The chain uses TRBV27 and TRBJ2-3; no reliable D call. The CDR3 runs to 16 residues. Germline loops: CDR1 MNHEY, CDR2 SMNVEV (reference sequence). The V and J ends lost 5 bases and 4 bases respectively, with 19 bases between them. The CDR3 loop is CASSTAGPHPADTQYF. In DNA form, the CDR3 reads TGTGCCAGCAGTACGGCCGGGCCCCACCCGGCAGATACGCAGTATTTT.

The chain joins TRBV7-7 to TRBJ2-5; 12 bases line up with TRBD2. Trimming cost V 5 bases and J 5 bases; bases outside gene matches: 9. CDR3 length: 16 residues. Germline V lookup: CDR1 SSHAT, CDR2 FNYEAQ (reference sequence). In DNA form, the CDR3 reads TGTGCCAGCAGCCTTTCTAGCGGGGGGGGGTCGGAGACCCAGTACTTC. This sequence encodes CASSLSSGGGSETQYF.

The J gene is TRBJ2-3, the V gene TRBV6-1; 8 nucleotides align to TRBD2. Looked up from germline, CDR1 is MNHNS and CDR2 is SASEGT. The CDR3 consists of 14 residues. V gave up 8 bases and J gave up 1 base; unmatched junction bases: 5. The CDR3 DNA reads TGTGCCAGCTACGGGGGGGGGCGCACAGATACGCAGTATTTT. Its protein product is CASYGGGRTDTQYF.